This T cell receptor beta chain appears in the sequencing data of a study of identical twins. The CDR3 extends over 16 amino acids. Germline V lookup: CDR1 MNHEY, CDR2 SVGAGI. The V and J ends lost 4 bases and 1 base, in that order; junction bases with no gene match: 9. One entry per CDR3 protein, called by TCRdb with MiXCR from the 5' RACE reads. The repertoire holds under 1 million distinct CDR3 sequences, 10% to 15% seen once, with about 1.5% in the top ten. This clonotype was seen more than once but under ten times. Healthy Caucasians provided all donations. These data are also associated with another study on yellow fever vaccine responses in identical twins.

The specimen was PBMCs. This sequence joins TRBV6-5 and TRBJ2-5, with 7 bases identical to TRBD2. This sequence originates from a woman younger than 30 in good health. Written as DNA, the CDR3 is TGTGCCAGCAGTTTGGCGGGAGACCCCCCCCAAGAGACCCAGTACTTC. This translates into CASSLAGDPPQETQYF.